This TCR beta chain was profiled in a study of cytomegalovirus exposure and HLA in healthy donors. Despite likely unrecorded immune exposures, the donors were nominally healthy at the time of sampling. The PCR employed 60 Vbeta primers together with 13 Jbeta primers. Sequenced by immunoSEQ multiplex PCR; TCRdb stores in-frame clones only, minus some. The data hold some 150,000 clones, with 60% to 80% observed a single time. V trimming: 4 bases; J trimming: 0 bases; junction bases outside the gene matches: 23. This CDR3 spans 21 amino acids. The germline V gene has CDR1 SGHRS and CDR2 YFSETQ. Overall study results and limits: One variant, a missense change in DCLRE1C, was linked in a later analysis to TCR beta V- and J-gene trimming. Several of the most significant clusters appeared, in a later analysis, to be linked to common viral pathogens. An analysis was carried out later, and it reportedly showed fewer N-insertions in an Asian-associated ancestry cluster than the approximately 710-donor mean.

Turning to this clone: What it binds is unknown.

Sequenced sample: PBMCs. This sequence was found in a male donor in good health and CMV-seronegative. V is TRBV5-1 and J is TRBJ1-2, with TRBD1 matching over 8 bases. The CDR3 spells CASSPKPGGTGATGPNYGYTF. The CDR3 DNA sequence: TGCGCCAGCAGCCCTAAACCAGGGGGGACAGGAGCGACCGGACCTAACTATGGCTACACCTTC.